These 8 T cell receptor beta chains originate from one sample sequenced in a study of vaccination and CD4 T cells after COVID-19. Antigen specificity for these receptors is unknown. With the Oncomine TCR Beta short-read assay, DNA from cultured CD4+ T cells was sequenced. TCRdb passed the PCR reads through MiXCR, listing each CDR3 protein once. The sample includes around 19,000 distinct CDR3 sequences, about 32% of them seen just once. This sample's treatment: roughly 10-day PBMC culture with coronavirus spike peptide pools or control peptides (ViraFEST assay). Sample: cultured CD4+ T cells from blood. The receptors stem from a human donor with COVID-19.

With regard to this clonotype: Germline and junction disagree at one end, which may indicate a read error. V is TRBV5-1 and J is TRBJ1-2, with a possible D match to TRBD1 (5 bases). CDR1 and CDR2 from the germline V gene are SGHRS and YFSETQ. This CDR3 has 14 residues. Here the CDR3 DNA reads TGCGCCAGCAGCTTGGCCGGGCAGGGCAACGGCTACGCCTTC. This codes for CASSLAGQGNGYAF.

This clonotype has just one count. The V and J genes are TRBV6-2 or TRBV6-3 and TRBJ2-7; D may be TRBD2 (6 bases). Trimming stripped 3 bases from V and 11 bases from J, with 14 bases between. CDR3 size: 12 residues. The germline V gene has CDR1 MNHEY and CDR2 SVGEGT. The CDR3 sequence is CASSYSRGGEYF. The CDR3 DNA is TGTGCCAGCAGTTATTCGCGCGGCGGGGAGTACTTC.

The rearrangement uses TRBV29-1 and TRBJ2-7; the D is unclear. V was cut by 4 bases and J by 2 bases, with 9 bases left in between. The CDR3 is 12 residues long. Germline loops: CDR1 SQVTM, CDR2 ANQGSEA. This chain's CDR3 is CSVVWATYEQYF. CDR3 nucleotides: TGCAGCGTTGTATGGGCTACCTACGAGCAGTACTTC.

Of note for this clonotype: Germline is not matched at one junction end, which may reflect a read error. The J gene is TRBJ2-7, the V gene TRBV6-2 or TRBV6-3; a weak D match, TRBD1 (6 bases). CDR1 and CDR2 from the germline V gene are MNHEY and SVGEGT. The CDR3 runs to 13 residues. CDR3 DNA: TGTGTCAGCAGTTACGGACAGAGCTACGAGCAGTACTTC. Encoded protein: CVSSYGQSYEQYF.

This chain joins TRBV6-1 and TRBJ1-2, with D perhaps matching TRBD1 (5 bases). Germline values: CDR1 MNHNS, CDR2 SASEGT. V gave up 6 bases and J gave up 4 bases, with 15 bases separating them. There are 14 residues in the CDR3. DNA of the CDR3: TGTGCCAGCAGCCGGACATTCTTAGGCTATGGCTACACCTTC. Translation gives CASSRTFLGYGYTF.

The chain joins TRBV20-1 to TRBJ1-5; maybe TRBD1 (5 bases). This CDR3 is built from 14 residues. Trimming pared 3 bases from V and 7 bases from J, leaving 16 bases between. CDR1 and CDR2 (germline): DFQATT, SNEGSKA (reference sequence). The DNA of the CDR3 is TGCAGTGCTAGGTTTCCAGGGACGGGGCAGCCCCAGCATTTT. The encoded protein is CSARFPGTGQPQHF.

This chain links TRBV6-5 with TRBJ2-7; D gene ambiguous. Trimming stripped 2 bases from V and 1 base from J, with 6 bases between. The CDR3 covers 13 residues. Germline V gene data show CDR1 as MNHEY and CDR2 as SVGAGI. The CDR3 loop reads CASSYVASYEQYF. The CDR3 DNA reads as TGTGCCAGCAGTTACGTGGCTTCCTACGAGCAGTACTTC.

The chain joins TRBV9 to TRBJ2-5, with D maybe TRBD1 (5 bases). CDR3 length: 15 residues. Germline CDR1 is SGDLS and CDR2 is YYNGEE. The ends were cut back, 0 bases at V and 3 bases at J, with 12 bases in the middle. CDR3 nucleotides: TGTGCCAGCAGCGTAGATCAGGGCGCAAAAGAGACCCAGTACTTC. As protein: CASSVDQGAKETQYF.